This entry concerns a single T cell receptor beta chain. The target antigen is unknown. These data belong to a study of T cells in Graves' hyperthyroidism and ophthalmopathy. TCR beta CDR3 sequences were amplified from RNA transcripts. The HTBI primer set was used in a first-round RT-PCR of the TCR CDR3. TCRdb itself ran the multiplex PCR reads through MiXCR, one entry per CDR3 protein. The repertoire has hundreds of thousands of distinct CDR3 sequences, over 40% of them found once; the top ten carry more than 7%. CDR3 length: 15 residues. Trimming removed 3 bases from V and 8 bases from J, with 16 bases in between. Germline assignment: CDR1 LNHDA and CDR2 SQIVND (reference sequence). Findings and limits, study-wide: Blood shared most expanded thyroid clonotypes above 0.001. Stable hyperthyroidism was told apart from ophthalmopathy by a model built on 13 V-J features.

This receptor was taken from an adult man with Graves' disease, either hyperthyroidism or ophthalmopathy (not recorded which). Sequencing used peripheral blood or thyroid tissue (not recorded which). This rearrangement joins TRBV19 to TRBJ1-4; TRBD1 might be the D (6 bases). CDR3 region: CASSMPRGGNEKLFF. For the CDR3, the DNA is TGTGCCAGTAGTATGCCGCGAGGGGGGAACGAAAAACTGTTTTTT.